The entry below describes one T cell receptor beta chain. This clonotype was seen a few times. Its target antigen remains unknown. No base-level quality is on record; no much larger clone is a single base apart. The germline V gene provides CDR1 MNHNS and CDR2 SASEGT. From V the trimming removes 5 bases and from J it removes 3 bases, while the gene matches leave 6 bases of the junction unaccounted for. The CDR3, from cysteine to phenylalanine, totals 14 residues. The kept DNA is CDR3 alone, 42 bases in frame from the first base. The protocol used for the library was RT-PCR. TCRdb shows the sequencer as NextSeq 550. TCRdb reworked the public reads: Q25 trimming with fastp, MiXCR clone assembly, productive beta chains retained. Merged by CDR3 protein, the rows form single entries marked with the most common genes and DNA. The sample table contains around 240,000 distinct CDR3 sequences; only one count was recorded for 13% to 15% of them. Of the sample, about 9.9% is held by the ten largest clones.

This sample is part of a study of patients and donors after allogeneic stem cell transplantation (dated by TCRdb to the early 2020s). The clonotype comes from a human donor who was either an allogeneic HSCT recipient or a stem cell or donor lymphocyte infusion donor (not recorded which). It is not recorded whose cells these are; they may come from a transplant donor. The sequencing input was blood, either unsorted or a sorted T cell fraction (not recorded which). In this chain, TRBV6-1 is recombined with TRBJ1-1; 7 of the junction bases match TRBD1. The CDR3 has the sequence CASSTLQGYTEAFF. The base sequence is TGTGCCAGCAGTACATTACAGGGGTACACTGAAGCTTTCTTT.